This T cell receptor beta chain was observed in a study of T cell repertoires in aging, cancer and after chemotherapy. A mixed TRB-A/B primer pool amplified rearranged TRB by multiplex touch-down PCR. A single record per CDR3 protein comes from TCRdb applying MiXCR to the multiplex PCR reads. The data contain some 6,000 distinct CDR3 sequences, approximately 22% of them singletons. There are 13 residues in the CDR3. The germline CDR1 and CDR2 sequences are SGHAT and FQNNGV. Unmatched junction bases numbered 3, after V lost 4 bases and J lost 4 bases. Study results and limitations: Immunological memory after chemotherapy cannot be judged from the repertoire data. Compared with age-matched healthy donors, untreated hematological or solid cancer patients showed higher blood TCR clonality. Loss of evenness, beyond lost richness, contributed to age-related TCR diversity decline in cancer patients. Median generation probability rose over the chemotherapy interval in each cancer cohort, suggesting rebound thymic output.

This clonotype was found a few times. The antigen remains undetermined. TCR beta rearrangements were amplified from peripheral blood genomic DNA. The TCR sequence derives from a human donor in good health. The sequenced sample consisted of blood. The rearrangement links TRBV11-2 to TRBJ2-5; 7 bases are a match to TRBD1. The CDR3 DNA is TGTGCCAGCAGCTCAACAGGGGTAGAGACCCAGTACTTC. Protein product: CASSSTGVETQYF.